The next 11 T cell receptor beta chains were all read from a single sample in a study of shared clonotypes between healthy human individuals. Measured with immunoSEQ multiplex PCR; TCRdb has only the in-frame clones, and not every one. The sample includes roughly 2.5 million clones, around nine tenths of them seen just once. Material: naive CD4+ T cells sorted from blood. Specified subset: CD45RA+ positively selected. All receptors derive from a man younger than 35 in good health.

The chain combines TRBV5-6 with TRBJ2-1; 7 bases align to TRBD1. After removal of 0 bases from V and 6 bases from J, the junction contained 6 bases not matched to a gene. Germline V CDR1 and CDR2: SGHDT, YYEEEE. The CDR3 extends over 15 amino acids. CDR3 sequence (DNA): TGTGCCAGCAGCTTGGCGAGGGGGCTAAGCAATGAGCAGTTCTTC. This sequence encodes CASSLARGLSNEQFF.

The chain employs TRBV9 and TRBJ2-7; D uncertain. Germline CDR1 SGDLS, CDR2 YYNGEE. CDR3 length: 13 amino acids. V lost 0 bases and J 7 bases, leaving 11 bases between the germline ends. CDR3: CASSVDLKREQYF. The CDR3 DNA reads as TGTGCCAGCAGCGTAGACCTTAAGAGGGAGCAGTACTTC.

A remark on this clone: At one end the junction does not follow the germline gene, possibly because of a read error. The chain carries TRBV10-3 and TRBJ2-1; 9 nucleotides match TRBD2. Germline V gene data show CDR1 as ENHRY and CDR2 as SYGVKD. The CDR3 has 15 residues. Here the CDR3 DNA reads TGTGCCATCCGTGAAGTGGCGGGGGGGCAGGGTGAGCAGTTCTTC. This translates into CAIREVAGGQGEQFF.

The J gene is TRBJ2-7, the V gene TRBV5-1; 9 positions agree with TRBD1. V lost 4 bases and J lost 3; bases outside the gene matches: 8. The CDR3 covers 15 residues. Looked up from germline, CDR1 is SGHRS and CDR2 is YFSETQ. CDR3 in amino acids: CASSRGQGKGYEQYF. The CDR3 DNA reads as TGCGCCAGCAGCAGGGGACAGGGTAAGGGCTACGAGCAGTACTTC.

This clone was observed a single time. The genes are TRBV10-1 and TRBJ2-3, with 10 bases that match TRBD2. The CDR3 consists of 16 residues. Germline values: CDR1 WNHNN, CDR2 SYGVQD (reference sequence). Germline trimming cut 3 bases from V and 3 bases from J; bases unmatched to any gene: 6. The CDR3 nucleotides are TGCGCCAGCAGTGAAAGCGGGGGGGCCCGTACAGATACGCAGTATTTT. Translating gives CASSESGGARTDTQYF.

This clone was seen just once. The gene calls are TRBV30 and TRBJ1-6; D is unclear. The CDR3 contains 17 residues. With 0 bases removed from V and 12 bases from J, the gap between germline ends came to 24 bases. Germline-derived CDR1 and CDR2 are GTSNPN and SVGIG (reference sequence). CDR3 in amino acids: CAWSVWRVGDFRGPLHF. In DNA form, the CDR3 reads TGTGCCTGGAGTGTTTGGAGGGTTGGGGATTTTCGGGGACCCCTCCACTTT. The full variable domain, in which reference TRBV30 and TRBJ1-6 provide the parts outside the CDR3, is SQTIHQWPATLVQPVGSPLSLECTVEGTSNPNLYWYRQAAGRGLQLLFYSVGIGQISSEVPQNLSASRPQDRQFILSSKKLLLSDSGFYLCAWSVWRVGDFRGPLHFGNGTRLTVT.

This chain uses TRBV6-6 with TRBJ2-5; TRBD2 agrees at 7 bases. The trim removed 5 bases at V and 7 bases at J, leaving 13 bases unmatched. The V gene's germline CDR1 is MNHNY and CDR2 SVGAGI (reference sequence). The CDR3 spans 15 residues. As DNA, the CDR3 is TGTGCCAGCAGTGAGGGGCTAGCGGCTCCAGGGACCCAGTACTTC. This encodes CASSEGLAAPGTQYF.

In nucleotides, the CDR3 is TGTGCCAGCAGTCAGGACAGGGAAAGGGGCTACACCTTC. Translated, it gives CASSQDRERGYTF. The chain has TRBV6-5 and TRBJ1-2, with TRBD1 identical over 8 bases. Trimming took 5 bases from V and 8 from J; bases not matched to a gene: 7. Germline values: CDR1 MNHEY, CDR2 SVGAGI. The length of the CDR3 is 13 residues.

This sequence joins TRBV4-3 and TRBJ2-6; 7 bases are shared with TRBD1. CDR1 is LGHNA and CDR2 is YSLEER in the germline V gene. Losses at the gene ends were 3 bases for V and 1 base for J; bases not matched to a gene: 0. This CDR3 comprises 15 residues. CDR3 sequence: CASSQTGSGANVLTF. Written as DNA, the CDR3 is TGCGCCAGCAGCCAGACAGGGTCTGGGGCCAACGTCCTGACTTTC.

This clone appeared a single time. The chain is built from TRBV7-8 and TRBJ2-4, with 7 nucleotides matching TRBD1. Germline values: CDR1 SGHVS, CDR2 FQNEAQ. V lost 5 bases and J lost 6; bases outside the gene matches: 19. CDR3 length: 18 residues. The CDR3 DNA follows: TGTGCCAGCAGCCCGAACTTTCTACAGGGGACGGGAAGAAACATTCAGTACTTC. This gives the protein CASSPNFLQGTGRNIQYF.

The V call is TRBV6-1, the J call TRBJ2-7; 13 bases match TRBD2. This CDR3 is 14 amino acids long. After removal of 6 bases from V and 4 bases from J, the junction contained 3 bases not matched to a gene. Germline-derived CDR1 and CDR2 are MNHNS and SASEGT. CDR3 amino acids: CASRLAGGKYEQYF. The DNA of the CDR3 is TGTGCCAGCAGACTAGCGGGGGGGAAGTACGAGCAGTACTTC.